The entry below gives a single T cell receptor (beta chain) sequence along with its context. What it binds is not known. Deletions cut 3 bases from V and 1 base from J, with 10 bases between. The CDR3 spans 15 residues. Germline CDR1 and CDR2: SGHVS and FNYEAQ. TCRdb used MiXCR to reprocess the reads, holding one entry per CDR3 protein. This sample has roughly 310,000 distinct CDR3 sequences, with roughly 16% found just once. This sample was included in a study of T cell repertoires in cytomegalovirus infection. Study-level findings and limits: Clonotype analysis showed dominance of the ex vivo response by HLA-C-restricted CMV-specific TCR beta clonotypes.

What was sequenced was PBMCs. The sequence was obtained from a human donor in good health (CMV status not recorded). Some clones in this sample may be carry-over from other donors' samples. J is TRBJ1-3 and V is TRBV7-6; maybe TRBD1 (5 bases). CDR3 residues: CASSFPGNSGNTIYF. CDR3 DNA: TGTGCCAGCAGCTTTCCAGGGAATTCTGGAAACACCATATATTTT.